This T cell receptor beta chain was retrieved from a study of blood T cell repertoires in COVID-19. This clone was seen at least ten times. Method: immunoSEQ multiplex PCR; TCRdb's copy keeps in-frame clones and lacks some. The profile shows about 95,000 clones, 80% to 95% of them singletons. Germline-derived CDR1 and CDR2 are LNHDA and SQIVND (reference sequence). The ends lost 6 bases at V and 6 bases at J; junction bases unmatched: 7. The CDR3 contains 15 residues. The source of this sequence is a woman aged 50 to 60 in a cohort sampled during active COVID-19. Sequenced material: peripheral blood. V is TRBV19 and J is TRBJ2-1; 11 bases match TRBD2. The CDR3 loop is CASRELAGVGNEQFF. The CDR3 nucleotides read TGTGCCAGTAGAGAACTAGCGGGAGTAGGCAATGAGCAGTTCTTC.